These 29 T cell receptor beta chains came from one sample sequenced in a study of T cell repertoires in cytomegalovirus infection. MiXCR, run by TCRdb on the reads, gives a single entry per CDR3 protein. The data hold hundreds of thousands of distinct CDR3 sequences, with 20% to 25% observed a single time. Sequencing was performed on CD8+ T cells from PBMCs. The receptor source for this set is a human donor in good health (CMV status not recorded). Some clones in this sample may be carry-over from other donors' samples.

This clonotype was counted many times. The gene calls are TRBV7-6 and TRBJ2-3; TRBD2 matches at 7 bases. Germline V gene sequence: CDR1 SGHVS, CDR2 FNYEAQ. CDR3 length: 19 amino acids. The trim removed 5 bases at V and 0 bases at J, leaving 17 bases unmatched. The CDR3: CASSPRLGLGEGSTDTQYF. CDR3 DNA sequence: TGTGCCAGCAGCCCCCGCCTGGGCCTAGGGGAGGGTAGCACAGATACGCAGTATTTT.

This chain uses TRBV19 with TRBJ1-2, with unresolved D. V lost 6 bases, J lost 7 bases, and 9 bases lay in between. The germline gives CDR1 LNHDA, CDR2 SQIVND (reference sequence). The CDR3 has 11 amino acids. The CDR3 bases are TGTGCCAGTAGATCCGGCCTTGGCTACACCTTC. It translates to CASRSGLGYTF.

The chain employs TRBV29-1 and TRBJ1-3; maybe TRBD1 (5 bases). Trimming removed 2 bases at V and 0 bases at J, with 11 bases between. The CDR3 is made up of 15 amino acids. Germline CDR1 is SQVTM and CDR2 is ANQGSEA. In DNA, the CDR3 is TGCAGCGTTGAATCCCGGGGCTCCTCTGGAAACACCATATATTTT. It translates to CSVESRGSSGNTIYF.

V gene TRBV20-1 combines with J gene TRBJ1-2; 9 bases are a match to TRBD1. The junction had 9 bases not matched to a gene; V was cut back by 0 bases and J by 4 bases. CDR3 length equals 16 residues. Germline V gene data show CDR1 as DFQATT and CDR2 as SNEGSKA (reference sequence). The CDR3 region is CSARDLEQGASYGYTF. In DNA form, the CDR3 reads TGCAGTGCTAGAGATCTGGAACAGGGGGCTAGCTATGGCTACACCTTC.

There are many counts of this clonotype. The chain's CDR3 is CASSPEGDRAYNEQFF. CDR3 in DNA: TGTGCCAGCAGCCCGGAGGGGGACAGGGCCTACAATGAGCAGTTCTTC. This rearrangement joins TRBV7-9 to TRBJ2-1; 9 nucleotides line up with TRBD1. From germline, CDR1 is SEHNR and CDR2 FQNEAQ (reference sequence). The V gene end was trimmed by 5 bases and the J gene end by 2 bases; junction bases not matched to a gene: 7. This CDR3 has 16 amino acids.

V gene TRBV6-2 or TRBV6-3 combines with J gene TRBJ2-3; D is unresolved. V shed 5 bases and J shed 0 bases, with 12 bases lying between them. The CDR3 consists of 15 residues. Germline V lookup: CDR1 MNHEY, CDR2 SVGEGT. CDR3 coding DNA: TGTGCCAGCAGTGTCTGGGTACCCAGCACAGATACGCAGTATTTT. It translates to CASSVWVPSTDTQYF.

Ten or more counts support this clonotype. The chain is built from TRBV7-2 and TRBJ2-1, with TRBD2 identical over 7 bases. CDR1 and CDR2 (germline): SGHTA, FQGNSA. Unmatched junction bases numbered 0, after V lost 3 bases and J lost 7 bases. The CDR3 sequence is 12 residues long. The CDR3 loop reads CASSFSGNEQFF. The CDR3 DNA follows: TGTGCCAGCAGCTTTAGCGGGAATGAGCAGTTCTTC.

CDR3: CASSLAGAGDTQYF. The CDR3, as DNA: TGTGCCAGCAGTTTAGCGGGGGCCGGAGATACGCAGTATTTT. The chain has TRBV27 and TRBJ2-3; TRBD2 is a possible D gene (7 bases). The germline V and J ends were trimmed by 2 bases and 5 bases, with 11 bases remaining between them. The CDR3 is made up of 14 amino acids. Looked up from germline, CDR1 is MNHEY and CDR2 is SMNVEV (reference sequence).

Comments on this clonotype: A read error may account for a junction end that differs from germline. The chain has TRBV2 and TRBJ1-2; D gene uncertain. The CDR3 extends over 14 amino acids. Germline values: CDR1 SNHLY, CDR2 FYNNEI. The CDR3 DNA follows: TGTGCCAGCAGTGAAGCATCGAGTAACTATTGCTACACCTTC. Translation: CASSEASSNYCYTF.

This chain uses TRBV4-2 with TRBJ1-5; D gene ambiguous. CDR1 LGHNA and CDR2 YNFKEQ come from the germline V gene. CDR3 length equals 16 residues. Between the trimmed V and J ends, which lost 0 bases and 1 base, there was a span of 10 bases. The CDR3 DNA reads TGTGCCAGCAGCCAAGAAGTAGGGATCAGCAATCAGCCCCAGCATTTT. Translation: CASSQEVGISNQPQHF.

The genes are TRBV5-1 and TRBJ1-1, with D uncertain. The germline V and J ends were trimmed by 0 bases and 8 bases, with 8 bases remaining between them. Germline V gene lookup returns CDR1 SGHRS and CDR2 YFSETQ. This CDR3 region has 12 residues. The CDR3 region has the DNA TGCGCCAGCAGCTTGGGGGTGGAGGAAGCTTTCTTT. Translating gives CASSLGVEEAFF. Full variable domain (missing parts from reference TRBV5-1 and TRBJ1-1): KAGVTQTPRYLIKTRGQQVTLSCSPISGHRSVSWYQQTPGQGLQFLFEYFSETQRNKGNFPGRFSGRQFSNSRSEMNVSTLELGDSALYLCASSLGVEEAFFGQGTRLTVV.

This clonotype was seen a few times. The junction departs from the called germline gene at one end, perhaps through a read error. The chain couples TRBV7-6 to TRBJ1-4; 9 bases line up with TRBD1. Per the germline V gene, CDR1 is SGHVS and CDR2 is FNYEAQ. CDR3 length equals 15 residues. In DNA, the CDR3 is TGTGTCAGCAGCCCCTGGACAGGGGAAAATGAAAAACTGTTTTTT. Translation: CVSSPWTGENEKLFF.

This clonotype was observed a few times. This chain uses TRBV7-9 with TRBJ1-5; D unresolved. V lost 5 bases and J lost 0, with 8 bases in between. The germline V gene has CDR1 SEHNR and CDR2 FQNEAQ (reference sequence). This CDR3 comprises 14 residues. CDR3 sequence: CASSVVNSNQPQHF. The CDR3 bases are TGTGCCAGCAGCGTCGTCAATAGCAATCAGCCCCAGCATTTT.

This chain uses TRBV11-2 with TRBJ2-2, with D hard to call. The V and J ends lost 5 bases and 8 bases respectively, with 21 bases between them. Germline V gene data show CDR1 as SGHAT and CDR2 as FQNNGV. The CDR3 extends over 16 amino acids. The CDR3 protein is CASSILPPRETGELFF. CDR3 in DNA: TGTGCCAGCAGCATACTACCCCCCCGAGAGACGGGGGAGCTGTTTTTT.

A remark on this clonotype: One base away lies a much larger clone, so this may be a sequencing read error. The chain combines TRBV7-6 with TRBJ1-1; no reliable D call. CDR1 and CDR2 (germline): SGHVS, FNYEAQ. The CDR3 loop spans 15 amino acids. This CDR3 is CVSSLLSGLRTEAFF. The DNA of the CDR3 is TGTGTCAGCAGCTTACTTTCCGGGTTGAGGACTGAAGCTTTCTTT.

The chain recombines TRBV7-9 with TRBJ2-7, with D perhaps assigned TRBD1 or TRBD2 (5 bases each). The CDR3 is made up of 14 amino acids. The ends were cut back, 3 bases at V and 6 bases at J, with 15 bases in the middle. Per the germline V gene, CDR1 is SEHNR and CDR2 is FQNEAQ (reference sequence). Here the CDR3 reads CASSFSSGTVEQYV. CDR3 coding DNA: TGTGCCAGCAGCTTCTCGTCAGGGACCGTCGAGCAGTACGTC.

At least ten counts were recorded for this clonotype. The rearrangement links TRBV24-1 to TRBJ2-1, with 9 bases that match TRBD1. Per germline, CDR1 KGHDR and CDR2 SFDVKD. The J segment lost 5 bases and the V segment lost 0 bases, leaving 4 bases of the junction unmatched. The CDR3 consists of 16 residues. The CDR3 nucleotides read TGTGCCACCAGTGATTTGCGGAGGACAGGGGACAATGAGCAGTTCTTC. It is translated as CATSDLRRTGDNEQFF.

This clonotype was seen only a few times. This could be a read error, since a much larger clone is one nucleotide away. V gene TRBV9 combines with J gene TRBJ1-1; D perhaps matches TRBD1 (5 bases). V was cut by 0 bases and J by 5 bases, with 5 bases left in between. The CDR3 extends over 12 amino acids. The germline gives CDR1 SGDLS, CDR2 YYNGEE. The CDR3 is CASSVEGTEAFF. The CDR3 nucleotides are TGTGCCAGCAGCGTAGAGGGGACTGAAGCTTTCTTT.

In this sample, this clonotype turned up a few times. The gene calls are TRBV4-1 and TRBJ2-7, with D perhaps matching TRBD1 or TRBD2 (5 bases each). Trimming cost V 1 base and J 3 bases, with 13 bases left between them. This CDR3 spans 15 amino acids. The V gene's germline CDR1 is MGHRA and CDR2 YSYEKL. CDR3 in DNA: TGCGCCAGCAGCCAAGCCATTACAGGACTCTACGAGCAGTACTTC. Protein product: CASSQAITGLYEQYF.

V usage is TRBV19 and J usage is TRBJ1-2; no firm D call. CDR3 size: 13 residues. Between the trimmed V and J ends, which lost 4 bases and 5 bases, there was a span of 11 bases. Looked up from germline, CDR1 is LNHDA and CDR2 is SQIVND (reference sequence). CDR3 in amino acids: CASSTWAGYGYTF. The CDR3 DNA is TGTGCCAGTAGTACCTGGGCTGGATATGGCTACACCTTC.

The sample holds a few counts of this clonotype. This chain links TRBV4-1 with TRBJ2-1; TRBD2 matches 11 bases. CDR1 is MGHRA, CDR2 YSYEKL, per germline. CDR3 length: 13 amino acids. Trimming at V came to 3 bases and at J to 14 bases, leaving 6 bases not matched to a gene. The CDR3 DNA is TGCGCCAGCAGCCATGTTAGCGGGGGGGCGAAGTTCTTC. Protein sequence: CASSHVSGGAKFF.

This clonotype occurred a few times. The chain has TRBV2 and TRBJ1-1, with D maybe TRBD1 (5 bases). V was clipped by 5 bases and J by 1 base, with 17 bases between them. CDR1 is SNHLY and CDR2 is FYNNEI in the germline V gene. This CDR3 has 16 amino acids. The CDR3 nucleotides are TGTGCCAGCAGTCCTTCTTGGGGGGGGGGGAACACTGAAGCTTTCTTT. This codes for CASSPSWGGGNTEAFF.

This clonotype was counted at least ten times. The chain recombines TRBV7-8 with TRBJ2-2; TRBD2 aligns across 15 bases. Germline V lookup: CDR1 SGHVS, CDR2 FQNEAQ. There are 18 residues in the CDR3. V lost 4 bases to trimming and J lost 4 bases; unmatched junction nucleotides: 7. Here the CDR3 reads CASSSRTSGGAFTGELFF. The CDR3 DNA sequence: TGTGCCAGCAGCTCGAGGACTAGCGGGGGGGCCTTCACCGGGGAGCTGTTTTTT.

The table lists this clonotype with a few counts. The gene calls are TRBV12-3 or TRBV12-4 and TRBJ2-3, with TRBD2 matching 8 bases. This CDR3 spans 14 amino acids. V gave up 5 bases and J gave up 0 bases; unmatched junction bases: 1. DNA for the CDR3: TGTGCCAGCAGTAAGCGGGGGAGCACAGATACGCAGTATTTT. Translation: CASSKRGSTDTQYF.

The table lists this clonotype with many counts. The CDR3 sequence: CASSMGQGSHTEAFF. In DNA, the CDR3 is TGTGCCAGTAGTATGGGGCAGGGTTCGCACACTGAAGCTTTCTTT. The rearrangement uses TRBV19 and TRBJ1-1; a weak D match, TRBD1 (5 bases). V lost 3 bases and J lost 3, with 14 bases in between. CDR3 length equals 15 residues. CDR1 is LNHDA and CDR2 is SQIVND in the germline V gene (reference sequence).

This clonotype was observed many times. Here the CDR3 DNA reads TGTGCCAGCAGCCCCCAGCCGCAGAACACTGAAGCTTTCTTT. Translation: CASSPQPQNTEAFF. V gene TRBV7-8 combines with J gene TRBJ1-1; D not resolved. Germline V gene sequence: CDR1 SGHVS, CDR2 FQNEAQ. V lost 5 bases to trimming and J lost 1 base, with 11 bases between them. The CDR3 spans 14 residues.

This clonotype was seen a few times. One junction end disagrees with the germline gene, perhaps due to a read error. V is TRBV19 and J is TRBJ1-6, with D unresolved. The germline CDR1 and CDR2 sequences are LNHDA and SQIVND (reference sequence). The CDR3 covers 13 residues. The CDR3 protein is CVSRGMEASPLHF. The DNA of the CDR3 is TGTGTCAGTCGAGGCATGGAAGCTTCACCCCTCCACTTT.

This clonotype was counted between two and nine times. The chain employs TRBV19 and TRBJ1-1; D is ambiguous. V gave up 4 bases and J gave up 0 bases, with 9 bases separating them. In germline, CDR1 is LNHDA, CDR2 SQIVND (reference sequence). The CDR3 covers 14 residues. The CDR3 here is CASSTQDLNTEAFF. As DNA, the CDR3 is TGTGCCAGTAGTACTCAAGACCTGAACACTGAAGCTTTCTTT.

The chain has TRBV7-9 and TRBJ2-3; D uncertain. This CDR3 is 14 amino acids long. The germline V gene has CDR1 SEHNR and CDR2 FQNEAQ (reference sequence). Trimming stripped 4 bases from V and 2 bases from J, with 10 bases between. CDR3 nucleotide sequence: TGTGCCAGCAGCTCCGAACCTTCCACAGATACGCAGTATTTT. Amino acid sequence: CASSSEPSTDTQYF.